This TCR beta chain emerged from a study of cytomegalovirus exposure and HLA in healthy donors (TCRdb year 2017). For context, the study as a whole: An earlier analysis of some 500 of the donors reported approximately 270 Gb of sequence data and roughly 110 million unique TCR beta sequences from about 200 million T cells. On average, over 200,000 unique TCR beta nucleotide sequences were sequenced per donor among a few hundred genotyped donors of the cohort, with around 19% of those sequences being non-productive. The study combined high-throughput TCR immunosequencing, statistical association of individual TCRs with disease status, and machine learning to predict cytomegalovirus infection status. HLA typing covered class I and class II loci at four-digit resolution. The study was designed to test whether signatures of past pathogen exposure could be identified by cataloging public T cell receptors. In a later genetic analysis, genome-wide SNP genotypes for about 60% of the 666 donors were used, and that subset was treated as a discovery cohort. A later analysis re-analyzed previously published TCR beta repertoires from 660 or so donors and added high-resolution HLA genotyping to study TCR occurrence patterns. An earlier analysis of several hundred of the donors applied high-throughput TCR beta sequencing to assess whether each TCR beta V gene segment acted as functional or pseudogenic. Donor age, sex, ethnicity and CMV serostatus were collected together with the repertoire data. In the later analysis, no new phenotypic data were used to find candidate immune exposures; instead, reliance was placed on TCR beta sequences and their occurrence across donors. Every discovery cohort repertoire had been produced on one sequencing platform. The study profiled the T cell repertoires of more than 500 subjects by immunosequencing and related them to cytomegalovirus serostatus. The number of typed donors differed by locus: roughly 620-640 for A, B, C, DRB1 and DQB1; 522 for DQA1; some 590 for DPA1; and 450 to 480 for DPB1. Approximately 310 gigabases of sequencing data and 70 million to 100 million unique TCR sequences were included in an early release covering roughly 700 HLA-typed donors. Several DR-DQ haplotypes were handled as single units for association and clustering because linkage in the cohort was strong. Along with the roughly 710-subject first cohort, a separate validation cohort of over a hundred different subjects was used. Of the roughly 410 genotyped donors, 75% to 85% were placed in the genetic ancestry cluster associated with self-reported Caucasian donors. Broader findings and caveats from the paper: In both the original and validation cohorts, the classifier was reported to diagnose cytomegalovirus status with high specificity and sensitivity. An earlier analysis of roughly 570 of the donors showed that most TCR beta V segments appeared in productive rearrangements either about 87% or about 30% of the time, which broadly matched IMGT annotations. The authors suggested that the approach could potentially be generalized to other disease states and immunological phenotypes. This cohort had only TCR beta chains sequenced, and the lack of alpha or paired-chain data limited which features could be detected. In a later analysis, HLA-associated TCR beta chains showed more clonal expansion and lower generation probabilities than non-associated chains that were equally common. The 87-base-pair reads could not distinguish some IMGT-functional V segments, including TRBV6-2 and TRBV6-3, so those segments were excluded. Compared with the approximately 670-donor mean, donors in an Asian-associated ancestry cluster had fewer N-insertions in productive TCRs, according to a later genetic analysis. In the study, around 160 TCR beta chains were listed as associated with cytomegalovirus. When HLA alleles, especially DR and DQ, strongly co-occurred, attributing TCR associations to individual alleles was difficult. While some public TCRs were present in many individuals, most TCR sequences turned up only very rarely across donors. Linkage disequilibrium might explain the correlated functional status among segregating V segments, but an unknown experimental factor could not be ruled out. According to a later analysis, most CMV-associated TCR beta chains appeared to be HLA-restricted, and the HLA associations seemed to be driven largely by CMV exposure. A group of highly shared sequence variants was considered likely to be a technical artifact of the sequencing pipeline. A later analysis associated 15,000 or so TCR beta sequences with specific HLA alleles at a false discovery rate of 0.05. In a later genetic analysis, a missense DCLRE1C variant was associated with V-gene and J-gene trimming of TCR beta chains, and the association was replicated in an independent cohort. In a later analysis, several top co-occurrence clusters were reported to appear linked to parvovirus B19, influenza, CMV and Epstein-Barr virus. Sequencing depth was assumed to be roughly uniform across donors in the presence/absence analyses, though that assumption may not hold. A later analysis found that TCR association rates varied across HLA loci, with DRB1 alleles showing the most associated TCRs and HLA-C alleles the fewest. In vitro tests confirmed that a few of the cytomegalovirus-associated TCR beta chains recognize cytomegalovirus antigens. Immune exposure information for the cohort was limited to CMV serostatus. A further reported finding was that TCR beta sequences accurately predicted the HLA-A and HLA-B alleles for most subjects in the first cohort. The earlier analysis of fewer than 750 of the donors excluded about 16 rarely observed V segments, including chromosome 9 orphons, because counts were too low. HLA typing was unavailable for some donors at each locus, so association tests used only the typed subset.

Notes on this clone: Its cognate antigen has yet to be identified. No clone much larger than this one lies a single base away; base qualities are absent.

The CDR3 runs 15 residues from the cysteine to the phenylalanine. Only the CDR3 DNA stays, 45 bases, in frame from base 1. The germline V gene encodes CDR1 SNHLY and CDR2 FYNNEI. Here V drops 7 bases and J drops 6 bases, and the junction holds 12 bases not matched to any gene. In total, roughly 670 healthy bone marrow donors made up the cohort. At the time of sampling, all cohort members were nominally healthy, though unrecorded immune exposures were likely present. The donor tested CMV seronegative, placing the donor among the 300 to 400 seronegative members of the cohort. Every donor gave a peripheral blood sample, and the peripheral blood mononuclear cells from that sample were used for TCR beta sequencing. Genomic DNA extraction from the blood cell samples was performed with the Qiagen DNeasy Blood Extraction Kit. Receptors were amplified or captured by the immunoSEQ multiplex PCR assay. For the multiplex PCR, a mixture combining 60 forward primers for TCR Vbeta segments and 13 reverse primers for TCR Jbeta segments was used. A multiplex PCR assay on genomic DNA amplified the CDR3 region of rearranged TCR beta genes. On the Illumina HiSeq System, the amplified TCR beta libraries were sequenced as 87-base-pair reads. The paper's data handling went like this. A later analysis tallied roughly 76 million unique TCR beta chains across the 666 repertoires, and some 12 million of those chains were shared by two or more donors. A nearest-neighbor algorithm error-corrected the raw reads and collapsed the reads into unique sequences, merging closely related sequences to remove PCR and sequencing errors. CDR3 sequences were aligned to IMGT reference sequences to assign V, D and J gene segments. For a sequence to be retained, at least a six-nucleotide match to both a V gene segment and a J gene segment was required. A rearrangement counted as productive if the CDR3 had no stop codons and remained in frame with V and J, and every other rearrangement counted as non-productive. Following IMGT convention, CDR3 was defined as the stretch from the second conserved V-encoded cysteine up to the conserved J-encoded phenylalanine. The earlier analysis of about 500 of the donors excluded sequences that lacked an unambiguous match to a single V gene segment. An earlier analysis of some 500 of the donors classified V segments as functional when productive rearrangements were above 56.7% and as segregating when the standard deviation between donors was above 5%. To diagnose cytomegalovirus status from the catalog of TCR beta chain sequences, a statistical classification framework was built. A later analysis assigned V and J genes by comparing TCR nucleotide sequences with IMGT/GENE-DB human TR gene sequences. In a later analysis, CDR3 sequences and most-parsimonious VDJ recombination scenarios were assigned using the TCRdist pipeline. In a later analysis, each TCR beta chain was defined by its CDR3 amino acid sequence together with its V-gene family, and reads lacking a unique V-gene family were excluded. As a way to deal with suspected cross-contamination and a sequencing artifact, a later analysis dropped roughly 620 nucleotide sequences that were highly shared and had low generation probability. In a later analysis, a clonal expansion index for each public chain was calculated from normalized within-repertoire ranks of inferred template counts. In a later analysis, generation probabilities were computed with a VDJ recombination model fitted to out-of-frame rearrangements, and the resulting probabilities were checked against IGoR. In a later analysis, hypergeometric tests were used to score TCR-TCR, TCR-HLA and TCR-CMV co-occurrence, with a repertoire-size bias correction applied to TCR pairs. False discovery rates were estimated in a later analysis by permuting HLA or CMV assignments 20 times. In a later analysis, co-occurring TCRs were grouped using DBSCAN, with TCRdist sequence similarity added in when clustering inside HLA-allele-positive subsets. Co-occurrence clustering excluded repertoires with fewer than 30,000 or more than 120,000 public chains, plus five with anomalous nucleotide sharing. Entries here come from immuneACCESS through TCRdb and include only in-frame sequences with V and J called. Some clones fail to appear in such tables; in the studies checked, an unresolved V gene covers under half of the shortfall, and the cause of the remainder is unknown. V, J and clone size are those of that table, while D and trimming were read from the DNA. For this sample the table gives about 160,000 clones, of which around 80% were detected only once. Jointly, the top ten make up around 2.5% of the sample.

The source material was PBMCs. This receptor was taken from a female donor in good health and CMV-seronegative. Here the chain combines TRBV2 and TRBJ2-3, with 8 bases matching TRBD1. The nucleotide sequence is TGTGCCAGCAAAAGCAGGGGGCGCCCCGGGGATACGCAGTATTTT. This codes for CASKSRGRPGDTQYF.